This T cell receptor beta chain emerged from a study of cytomegalovirus exposure and HLA in healthy donors. Findings and limits, study-wide: A later analysis found common viral pathogens apparently linked to several of the most significant clusters. The study assumed roughly uniform donor sequencing depth for presence/absence analyses.

The germline V gene has CDR1 MNHEY and CDR2 SVGAGI. V was clipped by 5 bases and J by 0 bases; unmatched bases: 0. The CDR3 sequence is 13 residues long. As for the donors, each was a healthy bone marrow donor. In the case of this clone: The antigen is undetermined. Other DNA sequences in this sample translate to the same CDR3.

Primers included in the PCR were 60 Vbeta and 13 Jbeta primers. Using immunoSEQ multiplex PCR, the repertoire was profiled, and TCRdb retains in-frame clones only, with some absent. Of about 180,000 clones in the sample, over 60% were seen once. The chain combines TRBV6-5 with TRBJ2-7, with TRBD1 matching 8 bases. The receptor comes from a man between 18 and 35 years old in good health and CMV-seronegative. Source material: PBMCs. CDR3 amino acids: CASSGQGSYEQYF. CDR3 nucleotides: TGTGCCAGCAGTGGACAGGGCTCCTACGAGCAGTACTTC.